These 27 T cell receptor beta chains originate from one sample sequenced in a study of control samples from healthy donors and cancer patients. Here immunoSEQ multiplex PCR was the method, and the copy in TCRdb shows in-frame clones only, minus some. The table records more than 65,000 clones, 83% of them present only once. Sequencing was performed on blood. The receptors stem from a man aged 55 to 70 in good health.

The chain employs TRBV7-2 and TRBJ2-2; possibly TRBD1 for D (5 bases). Per germline, CDR1 SGHTA and CDR2 FQGNSA. Trimming took 7 bases from V and 1 from J, leaving 7 bases between them. This CDR3 spans 13 amino acids. The CDR3 DNA reads TGTGCCAGCAACCAGGGGAACACCGGGGAGCTGTTTTTT. It is translated as CASNQGNTGELFF.

This clone came up a few times. This rearrangement joins TRBV25-1 to TRBJ1-1; D is undetermined. CDR1 and CDR2 (germline): MGHDK, SYGVNS. This CDR3 contains 12 residues. Trimming took off 5 bases at V and 3 bases at J, with 7 bases between the two ends. DNA for the CDR3: TGTGCCAGCAGTCCCGGACACACTGAAGCTTTCTTT. Encoded protein: CASSPGHTEAFF.

The chain uses TRBV6-5 and TRBJ2-1; the D gene is possibly TRBD1 (5 bases). The CDR3 spans 15 residues. V was cut by 5 bases and J by 4 bases, with 15 bases left in between. From germline, CDR1 is MNHEY and CDR2 SVGAGI. CDR3 in amino acids: CASSISQGHYNEQFF. CDR3 sequence (DNA): TGTGCCAGCAGTATCTCTCAGGGCCATTACAATGAGCAGTTCTTC.

This clone was found once. Other DNA sequences within the sample encode an identical CDR3. The rearrangement uses TRBV11-1 and TRBJ2-5; D possibly matches TRBD1 or TRBD2 (5 bases each). Germline V CDR1 and CDR2: SGHAT, FQDESV (reference sequence). This CDR3 has 13 residues. V was cut by 3 bases and J by 5 bases, with 10 bases left in between. In DNA form, the CDR3 reads TGTGCCAGCAGCTTCCCCGGGGCCGAGACCCAGTACTTC. The encoded protein is CASSFPGAETQYF.

In this sample, this clone turned up once. The genes are TRBV28 and TRBJ1-2; 7 bases map to TRBD1. The CDR3 totals 14 residues. Looked up from germline, CDR1 is MDHEN and CDR2 is SYDVKM. V dropped 8 bases and J dropped 2; count of bases not matched to a gene: 8. The CDR3 sequence is CASAPGQMNYGYTF. CDR3 DNA: TGTGCCAGCGCACCGGGACAGATGAACTATGGCTACACCTTC.

This clone was seen once. This chain joins TRBV7-2 and TRBJ2-2; weak D call: TRBD2 (5 bases). This CDR3 is 15 amino acids long. Germline lookup yields CDR1 SGHTA and CDR2 FQGNSA. Trimming removed 3 bases at V and 1 base at J, with 9 bases between. The CDR3 DNA reads TGTGCCAGCAGCTTGTCGGGGATGAACACCGGGGAGCTGTTTTTT. Its protein is CASSLSGMNTGELFF.

This chain links TRBV29-1 with TRBJ2-7, with 7 bases identical to TRBD1. CDR1 is SQVTM and CDR2 is ANQGSEA in the germline V gene. The CDR3 spans 13 residues. V gave up 7 bases and J gave up 3 bases; unmatched junction bases: 9. This chain's CDR3 is CSAHLAGGYEQYF. The DNA for the CDR3 is TGCAGCGCCCACCTCGCAGGGGGCTACGAGCAGTACTTC.

The CDR3 here is CASSLVTEENGYTF. CDR3 bases: TGTGCCAGCAGCTTGGTTACGGAGGAGAATGGCTACACCTTC. The V and J genes are TRBV5-8 and TRBJ1-2; D is uncertain. The germline V and J ends were trimmed by 0 bases and 6 bases, with 12 bases remaining between them. The CDR3 is made up of 14 amino acids. In germline, CDR1 is SGHTS, CDR2 YDEGEE.

The chain links TRBV6-2 or TRBV6-3 to TRBJ2-1; D remains unclear. Germline loops: CDR1 MNHEY, CDR2 SVGEGT. V was trimmed by 5 bases and J by 9 bases, leaving 20 bases between them. The CDR3 has 15 residues. CDR3 coding DNA: TGTGCCAGCAGTACTTCCCCGGTTAGGGTGAGTGAGCAGTTCTTC. This codes for CASSTSPVRVSEQFF.

This chain joins TRBV7-3 and TRBJ2-7; no reliable D call. Per the germline V gene, CDR1 is SGHTA and CDR2 is FQGTGA. Trimming shortened V by 2 bases and J by 3 bases, and 11 bases separated the two germline ends. This CDR3 region has 14 residues. CDR3 loop: CASSLGGNNYEQYF. The CDR3 DNA reads as TGTGCCAGCAGCTTAGGCGGAAACAACTACGAGCAGTACTTC. Complete variable domain (other parts from reference TRBV7-3 and TRBJ2-7): GAGVSQTPSNKVTEKGKYVELRCDPISGHTALYWYRQSLGQGPEFLIYFQGTGAADDSGLPNDRFFAVRPEGSVSTLKIQRTERGDSAVYLCASSLGGNNYEQYFGPGTRLTVT.

The chain is built from TRBV6-6 and TRBJ2-2; weak D call: TRBD1 (5 bases). The CDR3 has 15 residues. V lost 2 bases and J 7 bases, leaving 14 bases between the germline ends. Germline CDR1 is MNHNY and CDR2 is SVGAGI (reference sequence). The CDR3 DNA reads TGTGCCAGCAGTTACAGGGCCAGGGAAGGCGGGGAGCTGTTTTTT. As protein: CASSYRAREGGELFF.

This chain connects TRBV6-6 to TRBJ2-5; TRBD2 agrees at 11 bases. CDR1 is MNHNY, CDR2 SVGAGI, per germline (reference sequence). This CDR3 has 19 residues. The V and J ends lost 6 bases and 4 bases, in that order; junction bases with no gene match: 19. The CDR3 DNA is TGTGCCAGCAGCTTCGGAATCTTTACTAGCGGGAGCAGTCGAGAGACCCAGTACTTC. Its protein product is CASSFGIFTSGSSRETQYF.

The genes are TRBV28 and TRBJ1-3; no firm D call. The CDR3 is 15 residues long. Trimming left V 2 bases short and J 0 bases short, with 8 bases between. The germline CDR1 and CDR2 sequences are MDHEN and SYDVKM. DNA for the CDR3: TGTGCCAGCAGTTTAGGCAGTCTCTCTGGAAACACCATATATTTT. Its protein is CASSLGSLSGNTIYF.

V usage is TRBV19 and J usage is TRBJ2-1, with 13 nucleotides matching TRBD2. The CDR3 loop spans 16 amino acids. Germline V lookup: CDR1 LNHDA, CDR2 SQIVND (reference sequence). The trim removed 4 bases at V and 7 bases at J, leaving 7 bases unmatched. The DNA for the CDR3 is TGTGCCAGTAGTAGCGGACTAGCGGGAGTTTTGAATGAGCAGTTCTTC. Protein: CASSSGLAGVLNEQFF.

The rearrangement joins TRBV9 to TRBJ2-7; D may be TRBD2 (6 bases). V was trimmed by 3 bases and J by 1 base, leaving 14 bases between them. The CDR3 sequence is 15 residues long. From germline, CDR1 is SGDLS and CDR2 YYNGEE. CDR3 residues: CASSAHAGGSYEQYF. The CDR3 region has the DNA TGTGCCAGCAGCGCCCACGCCGGAGGGTCCTACGAGCAGTACTTC.

The gene calls are TRBV6-6 and TRBJ1-2; 7 bases match TRBD1. The CDR3 spans 15 residues. The V gene's germline CDR1 is MNHNY and CDR2 SVGAGI (reference sequence). V trimming: 6 bases; J trimming: 5 bases; junction bases outside the gene matches: 12. The DNA for the CDR3 is TGTGCCAGCAGATTCCAGGGGGGGGAAAAATATGGCTACACCTTC. Its translation: CASRFQGGEKYGYTF.

CDR3 in DNA: TGTGCCAGCACCACGACAGGGGGCTGGTCCGGGGAGCTGTTTTTT. This gives the protein CASTTTGGWSGELFF. This chain links TRBV6-5 with TRBJ2-2; 10 bases match TRBD1. This CDR3 spans 15 amino acids. CDR1 MNHEY and CDR2 SVGAGI come from the germline V gene. V trimming: 7 bases; J trimming: 6 bases; junction bases outside the gene matches: 8.

In its sample, this clone was seen once. The chain carries TRBV21-1 and TRBJ2-7; TRBD2, the D gene given by the table, was not confirmed from the DNA. TRBV21-1 is labeled a pseudogene. CDR3 length: 13 amino acids. CDR3 DNA sequence: TGTGCCAGCATTTACCCTAGCGACGGCGAGCAGTACTTC. Residues: CASIYPSDGEQYF.

The chain combines TRBV9 with TRBJ2-7; perhaps TRBD1 as D (6 bases). The CDR3 has 13 residues. Trimming cost V 4 bases and J 5 bases, with 13 bases left between them. CDR1 is SGDLS and CDR2 is YYNGEE in the germline V gene. The CDR3 is CASSPPTGDEQYF. As DNA, the CDR3 is TGTGCCAGCAGCCCTCCGACAGGCGACGAGCAGTACTTC.

The V gene is TRBV7-2, the J gene TRBJ2-5, with 9 bases that match TRBD1. V was clipped by 2 bases and J by 2 bases; unmatched bases: 9. There are 17 residues in the CDR3. The germline gives CDR1 SGHTA, CDR2 FQGNSA. Written as DNA, the CDR3 is TGTGCCAGCAGCTTACGCGCGACAGGGGGATTTCAAGAGACCCAGTACTTC. Protein product: CASSLRATGGFQETQYF.

This clone is deemed medium-sized. The CDR3, as DNA: TGCAGCGTTGGAGATACGCAGTATTTT. It encodes CSVGDTQYF. The chain uses TRBV29-1 and TRBJ2-3; D remains unclear. The CDR3 runs to 9 residues. Trimming removed 4 bases from V and 5 bases from J, with 1 base in between. CDR1 is SQVTM, CDR2 ANQGSEA, per germline.

The chain carries TRBV7-3 and TRBJ2-1; D might be TRBD1 (5 bases). V was trimmed by 5 bases and J by 7 bases, leaving 9 bases between them. The CDR3 is 12 residues long. The germline V gene has CDR1 SGHTA and CDR2 FQGTGA. The CDR3 coding sequence is TGTGCCAGCAGCGGACATTCAAATGAGCAGTTCTTC. It specifies CASSGHSNEQFF.

This rearrangement joins TRBV25-1 to TRBJ1-1; unclear D gene. This CDR3 region has 14 residues. V was trimmed by 5 bases and J by 6 bases, leaving 16 bases between them. Looked up from germline, CDR1 is MGHDK and CDR2 is SYGVNS. CDR3: CASSPLPAPPEAFF. DNA of the CDR3: TGTGCCAGCAGTCCCCTCCCCGCCCCACCTGAAGCTTTCTTT. Variable domain in full (rest from reference TRBV25-1 and TRBJ1-1): EADIYQTPRYLVIGTGKKITLECSQTMGHDKMYWYQQDPGMELHLIHYSYGVNSTEKGDLSSESTVSRIRTEHFPLTLESARPSHTSQYLCASSPLPAPPEAFFGQGTRLTVV.

The V gene is TRBV3-1 (or the pseudogene TRBV3-2), the J gene TRBJ1-2; maybe TRBD1 (5 bases). Trimming took off 4 bases at V and 4 bases at J, with 25 bases between the two ends. Germline V lookup: CDR1 LGHDT, CDR2 YNNKEL (reference sequence). The CDR3 length is 18 residues. DNA of the CDR3: TGTGCCAGCAGCCCCCTCTCGGGGCTTAGCGGAACGACCTATGGCTACACCTTC. As protein: CASSPLSGLSGTTYGYTF.

This clone was seen once. The chain is built from TRBV3-1 (or the pseudogene TRBV3-2) and TRBJ1-2, with D unresolved. Trimming pared 7 bases from V and 6 bases from J, leaving 18 bases between. The CDR3 extends over 14 amino acids. Germline CDR1 is LGHDT and CDR2 is YNNKEL (reference sequence). The chain's CDR3 is CASTPRRQSHGYTF. DNA of the CDR3: TGTGCCAGCACCCCCCGGAGGCAGTCCCATGGCTACACCTTC.

The chain uses TRBV7-9 and TRBJ2-7, with TRBD1 matching 9 bases. The J segment lost 5 bases and the V segment lost 7 bases, leaving 9 bases of the junction unmatched. Germline loops: CDR1 SEHNR, CDR2 FQNEAQ (reference sequence). CDR3 length equals 14 residues. The CDR3 nucleotides are TGTGCCAGCACCGTATCGGGGACAGGGAACGAGCAGTACTTC. Translating gives CASTVSGTGNEQYF. Based on the CDR3 plus reference TRBV7-9 and TRBJ2-7, the full variable domain is DTGVSQNPRHKITKRGQNVTFRCDPISEHNRLYWYRQTLGQGPEFLTYFQNEAQLEKSRLLSDRFSAERPKGSFSTLEIQRTEQGDSAMYLCASTVSGTGNEQYFGPGTRLTVT.

V usage is TRBV6-2 or TRBV6-3 and J usage is TRBJ1-2, with D maybe TRBD1 (5 bases). In germline, CDR1 is MNHEY, CDR2 SVGEGT. There are 16 residues in the CDR3. Trimming left V 0 bases short and J 2 bases short, with 13 bases between. CDR3 loop: CASSYSSARENYGYTF. DNA for the CDR3: TGTGCCAGCAGTTACTCGTCGGCCAGGGAGAACTATGGCTACACCTTC.